The next 12 T cell receptor beta chains were all read from a single sample in a study of control samples from healthy donors and cancer patients. Repertoires were generated with immunoSEQ multiplex PCR, while TCRdb's copy carries only in-frame clones and drops some. Of around 90,000 clones in the sample, about 89% were seen once. The source material was blood. The receptors derive from a man aged 25-40 years in good health.

This chain links TRBV4-1 with TRBJ1-6; D gene uncertain. Per germline, CDR1 MGHRA and CDR2 YSYEKL. The CDR3 covers 14 residues. V shed 3 bases and J shed 7 bases, with 10 bases lying between them. The CDR3: CASSHDNWNSPLHF. In DNA form, the CDR3 reads TGCGCCAGCAGCCATGATAATTGGAATTCACCCCTCCACTTT.

Regarding this clone: The junction and the germline gene differ at one end; a read error may be behind it. This chain connects TRBV11-2 to TRBJ2-2, with 9 positions matching TRBD2. CDR1 is SGHAT and CDR2 is FQNNGV in the germline V gene. The CDR3 covers 15 residues. The DNA for the CDR3 is TGTGGCAGCAGCTTATCCGCGGGGGGGCCCGGGGAGCTGTTTTTT. It encodes CGSSLSAGGPGELFF.

The CDR3 is CASSLRGPGNTEAFF. CDR3 nucleotides: TGTGCCAGCAGTTTGAGGGGGCCAGGGAACACTGAAGCTTTCTTT. V usage is TRBV6-5 and J usage is TRBJ1-1, with 7 bases fitting TRBD1. The CDR3 extends over 15 amino acids. V was pared by 4 bases and J by 1 base, with 6 bases of the junction left unmatched. Germline CDR1 and CDR2: MNHEY and SVGAGI.

The J gene is TRBJ2-5, the V gene TRBV7-2, with D possibly being TRBD2 (6 bases). V shed 5 bases and J shed 5 bases, with 15 bases lying between them. CDR3 length: 14 residues. Germline CDR1 SGHTA, CDR2 FQGNSA. CDR3 region: CASSNWRGKETQYF. CDR3 nucleotide sequence: TGTGCCAGCAGCAACTGGAGGGGCAAGGAGACCCAGTACTTC. Drawing the rest from reference TRBV7-2 and TRBJ2-5, the complete variable domain is GAGVSQSPSNKVTEKGKDVELRCDPISGHTALYWYRQSLGQGLEFLIYFQGNSAPDKSGLPSDRFSAERTGGSVSTLTIQRTQQEDSAVYLCASSNWRGKETQYFGPGTRLLVL.

The gene calls are TRBV18 and TRBJ2-3; 7 bases match TRBD1. Germline-derived CDR1 and CDR2 are KGHSH and LQKENI. This CDR3 region has 13 residues. V was pared by 8 bases and J by 4 bases, with 6 bases of the junction left unmatched. CDR3 DNA: TGTGCCAGCGTCAAGGGGGCTTCAGATACGCAGTATTTT. Amino acid sequence: CASVKGASDTQYF. The full variable domain, rest sourced from reference TRBV18 and TRBJ2-3, is NAGVMQNPRHLVRRRGQEARLRCSPMKGHSHVYWYRQLPEEGLKFMVYLQKENIIDESGMPKERFSAEFPKEGPSILRIQQVVRGDSAAYFCASVKGASDTQYFGPGTRLTVL.

V gene TRBV24-1 combines with J gene TRBJ1-2; D is unclear. V was clipped by 5 bases and J by 8 bases, with 5 bases between them. Germline V gene lookup returns CDR1 KGHDR and CDR2 SFDVKD. CDR3 size: 10 residues. CDR3 nucleotides: TGTGCCACCAGTGGGGAGGGCTACACCTTC. Protein sequence: CATSGEGYTF.

This clone was observed a single time. CDR3 in amino acids: CASSLLSGGAPRPMDV. The CDR3 bases are TGTGCCAGCAGCTTACTCAGCGGGGGGGCCCCCCGGCCAATGGACGTC. V is TRBV13 and J is TRBJ2-7, with TRBD2 matching 10 bases. The CDR3 totals 16 residues. Germline CDR1 and CDR2: PRHDT and FYEKMQ (reference sequence).

The rearrangement uses TRBV29-1 and TRBJ2-5; 9 positions agree with TRBD1. CDR3 length: 14 residues. V was pared by 7 bases and J by 4 bases, with 10 bases of the junction left unmatched. Germline assignment: CDR1 SQVTM and CDR2 ANQGSEA. The CDR3 sequence: CSALRGTGLETQYF. For the CDR3, the DNA is TGCAGCGCCCTACGGGGGACAGGGTTAGAGACCCAGTACTTC.

This chain connects TRBV5-1 to TRBJ2-1; D is possibly TRBD1 (6 bases). V lost 4 bases and J lost 9, with 17 bases in between. CDR1 and CDR2 from the germline V gene are SGHRS and YFSETQ. This CDR3 has 14 residues. The CDR3, as DNA: TGCGCCAGCAGCAAGGAACAGGGTTACGTTGAGCAGTTCTTC. Amino acids: CASSKEQGYVEQFF.

The table lists this clone with a few counts. Written as DNA, the CDR3 is TGCAGTGCTAGTGGGGGCTCCTACAATGAGCAGTTCTTC. As protein: CSASGGSYNEQFF. This rearrangement joins TRBV20-1 to TRBJ2-1; either TRBD1 or TRBD2 may supply D (5 bases each). Trimming took 3 bases from V and 0 from J, leaving 6 bases between them. Germline lookup yields CDR1 DFQATT and CDR2 SNEGSKA (reference sequence). This CDR3 is built from 13 residues.

The rearrangement joins TRBV30 to TRBJ1-1; a weak D match, TRBD1 (6 bases). This CDR3 spans 13 amino acids. V shed 1 base and J shed 6 bases, with 12 bases lying between them. The V gene's germline CDR1 is GTSNPN and CDR2 SVGIG (reference sequence). The CDR3 here is CAWSEGTNPEAFF. In DNA form, the CDR3 reads TGTGCCTGGAGTGAGGGGACAAACCCTGAAGCTTTCTTT.

The chain recombines TRBV3-1 (or the pseudogene TRBV3-2) with TRBJ2-5; D perhaps matches TRBD1 (6 bases). Trimming took 0 bases from V and 9 from J, leaving 11 bases between them. The CDR3 loop spans 13 amino acids. CDR1 and CDR2 (germline): LGHDT, YNNKEL (reference sequence). CDR3 region: CASSQEPKGAQYF. The CDR3 nucleotides read TGTGCCAGCAGCCAAGAACCAAAGGGGGCCCAGTACTTC.